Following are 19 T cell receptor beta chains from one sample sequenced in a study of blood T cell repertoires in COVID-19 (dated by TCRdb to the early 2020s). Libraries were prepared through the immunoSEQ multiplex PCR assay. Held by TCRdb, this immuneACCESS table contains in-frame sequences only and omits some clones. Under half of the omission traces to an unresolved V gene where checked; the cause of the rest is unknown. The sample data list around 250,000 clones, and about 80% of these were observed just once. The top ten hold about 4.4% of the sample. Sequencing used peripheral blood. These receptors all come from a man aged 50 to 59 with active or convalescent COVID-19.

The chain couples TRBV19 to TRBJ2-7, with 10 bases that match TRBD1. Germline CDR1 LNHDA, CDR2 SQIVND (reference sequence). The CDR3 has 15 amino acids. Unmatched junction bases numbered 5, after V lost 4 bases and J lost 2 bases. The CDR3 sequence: CASSSDRGPPYEQYF. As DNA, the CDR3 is TGTGCCAGTAGTAGCGACAGGGGGCCCCCCTACGAGCAGTACTTC.

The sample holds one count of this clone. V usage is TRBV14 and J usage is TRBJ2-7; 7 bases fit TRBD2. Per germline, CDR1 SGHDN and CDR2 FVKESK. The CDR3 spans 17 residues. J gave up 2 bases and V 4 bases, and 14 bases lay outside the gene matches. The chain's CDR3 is CASSPHLTSDPPYEQYF. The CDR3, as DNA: TGTGCCAGCAGCCCGCACCTCACTAGCGATCCGCCCTACGAGCAGTACTTC.

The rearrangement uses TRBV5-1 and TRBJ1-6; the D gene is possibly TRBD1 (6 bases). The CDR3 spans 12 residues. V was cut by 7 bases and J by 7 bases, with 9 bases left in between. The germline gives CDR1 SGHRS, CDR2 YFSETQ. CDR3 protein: CASRQGNSPLHF. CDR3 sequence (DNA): TGCGCCAGCCGGCAGGGGAATTCACCCCTCCACTTT.

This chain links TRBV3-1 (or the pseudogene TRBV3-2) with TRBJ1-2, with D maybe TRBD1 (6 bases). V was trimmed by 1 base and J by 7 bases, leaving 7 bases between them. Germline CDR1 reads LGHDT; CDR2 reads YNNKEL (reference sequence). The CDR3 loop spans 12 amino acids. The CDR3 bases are TGTGCCAGCAGCCAAGCGACAGGTGGCTACACCTTC. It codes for CASSQATGGYTF.

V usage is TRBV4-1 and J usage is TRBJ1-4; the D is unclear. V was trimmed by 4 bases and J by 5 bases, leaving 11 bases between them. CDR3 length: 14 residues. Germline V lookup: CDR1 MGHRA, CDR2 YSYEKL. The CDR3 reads CASSPYAGNEKLFF. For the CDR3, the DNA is TGCGCCAGCAGCCCTTATGCGGGGAATGAAAAACTGTTTTTT.

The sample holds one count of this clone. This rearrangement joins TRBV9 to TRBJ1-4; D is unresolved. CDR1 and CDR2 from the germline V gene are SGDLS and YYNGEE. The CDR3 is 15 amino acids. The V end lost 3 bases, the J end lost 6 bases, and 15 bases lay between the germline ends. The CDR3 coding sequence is TGTGCCAGCAGCGCCCGTCTCGGGGAGTATGAAAAACTGTTTTTT. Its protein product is CASSARLGEYEKLFF. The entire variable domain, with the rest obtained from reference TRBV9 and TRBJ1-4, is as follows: DSGVTQTPKHLITATGQRVTLRCSPRSGDLSVYWYQQSLDQGLQFLIQYYNGEERAKGNILERFSAQQFPDLHSELNLSSLELGDSALYFCASSARLGEYEKLFFGSGTQLSVL.

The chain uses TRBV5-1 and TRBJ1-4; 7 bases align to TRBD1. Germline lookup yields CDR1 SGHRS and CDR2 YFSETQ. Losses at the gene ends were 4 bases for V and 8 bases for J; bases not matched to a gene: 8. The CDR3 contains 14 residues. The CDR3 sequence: CASSLDRVEEKLFF. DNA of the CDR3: TGCGCCAGCAGCCTCGACAGGGTGGAAGAAAAACTGTTTTTT.

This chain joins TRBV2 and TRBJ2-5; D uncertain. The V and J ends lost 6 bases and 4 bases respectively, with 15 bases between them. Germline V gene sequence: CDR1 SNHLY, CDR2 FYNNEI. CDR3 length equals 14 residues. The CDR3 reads CASRTERRSETQYF. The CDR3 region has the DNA TGTGCCAGCAGAACAGAAAGAAGATCAGAGACCCAGTACTTC. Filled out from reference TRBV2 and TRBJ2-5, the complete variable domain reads EPEVTQTPSHQVTQMGQEVILRCVPISNHLYFYWYRQILGQKVEFLVSFYNNEISEKSEIFDDQFSVERPDGSNFTLKIRSTKLEDSAMYFCASRTERRSETQYFGPGTRLLVL.

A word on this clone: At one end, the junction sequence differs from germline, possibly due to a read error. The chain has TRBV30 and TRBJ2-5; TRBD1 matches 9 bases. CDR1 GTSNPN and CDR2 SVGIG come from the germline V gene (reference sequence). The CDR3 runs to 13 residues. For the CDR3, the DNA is TGTGCCGGGAGGACGGGACAGGGAGGGACCCAGTACTTC. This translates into CAGRTGQGGTQYF.

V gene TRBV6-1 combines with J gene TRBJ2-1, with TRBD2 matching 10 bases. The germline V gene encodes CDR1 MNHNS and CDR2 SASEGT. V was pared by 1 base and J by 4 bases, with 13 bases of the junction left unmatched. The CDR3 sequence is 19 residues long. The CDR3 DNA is TGTGCCAGCAGTGAAGGAAGGCTAGCGGGGGCCCCAGGTTACAATGAGCAGTTCTTC. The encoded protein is CASSEGRLAGAPGYNEQFF.

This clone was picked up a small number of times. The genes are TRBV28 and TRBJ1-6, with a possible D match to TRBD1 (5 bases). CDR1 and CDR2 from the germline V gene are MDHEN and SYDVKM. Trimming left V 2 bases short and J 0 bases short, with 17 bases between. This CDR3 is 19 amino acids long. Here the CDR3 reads CASSLGAGQSSSYNSPLHF. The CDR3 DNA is TGTGCCAGCAGTTTAGGGGCAGGTCAATCTAGCTCCTATAATTCACCCCTCCACTTT.

CDR3: CASSHPGQGMNEQFF. For the CDR3, the DNA is TGTGCCAGCAGCCACCCGGGACAGGGTATGAATGAGCAGTTCTTC. V is TRBV4-2 and J is TRBJ2-1; 9 nucleotides align to TRBD1. The junction had 7 bases not matched to a gene; V was cut back by 3 bases and J by 7 bases. The germline gives CDR1 LGHNA, CDR2 YNFKEQ. This CDR3 region has 15 residues.

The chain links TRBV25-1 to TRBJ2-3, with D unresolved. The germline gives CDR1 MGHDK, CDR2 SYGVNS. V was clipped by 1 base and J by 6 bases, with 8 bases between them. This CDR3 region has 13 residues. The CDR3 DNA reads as TGTGCCAGCAGTGAATTAGATACGGATACGCAGTATTTT. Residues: CASSELDTDTQYF.

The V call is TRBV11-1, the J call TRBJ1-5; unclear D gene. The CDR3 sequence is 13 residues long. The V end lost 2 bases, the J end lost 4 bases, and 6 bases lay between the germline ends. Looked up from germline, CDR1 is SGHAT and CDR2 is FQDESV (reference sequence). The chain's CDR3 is CASSLTVNQPQHF. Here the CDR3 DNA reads TGTGCCAGCAGCTTAACAGTTAATCAGCCCCAGCATTTT.

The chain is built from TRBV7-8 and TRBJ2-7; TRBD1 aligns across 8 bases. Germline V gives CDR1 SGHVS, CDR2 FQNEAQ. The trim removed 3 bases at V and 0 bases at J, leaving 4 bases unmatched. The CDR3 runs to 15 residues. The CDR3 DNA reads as TGTGCCAGCAGCTTTTACAGGGGGGACTCCTACGAGCAGTACTTC. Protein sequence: CASSFYRGDSYEQYF.

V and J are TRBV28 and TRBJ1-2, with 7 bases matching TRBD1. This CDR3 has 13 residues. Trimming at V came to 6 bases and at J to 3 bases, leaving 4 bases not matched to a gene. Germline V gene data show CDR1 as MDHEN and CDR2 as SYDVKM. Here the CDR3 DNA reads TGTGCCAGCAGCACAGGGGTCGACTATGGCTACACCTTC. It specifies CASSTGVDYGYTF.

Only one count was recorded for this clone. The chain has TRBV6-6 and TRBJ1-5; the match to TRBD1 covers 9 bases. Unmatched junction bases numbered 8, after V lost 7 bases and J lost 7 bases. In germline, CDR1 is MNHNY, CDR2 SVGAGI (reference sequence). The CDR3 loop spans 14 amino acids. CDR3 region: CASNNRDRDQPQHF. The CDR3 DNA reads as TGTGCCAGCAATAACCGGGACAGGGACCAGCCCCAGCATTTT.

In nucleotides, the CDR3 is TGTGCCAGCAACATACAGGGGGCTTGGGGCAATCAGCCCCAGCATTTT. This encodes CASNIQGAWGNQPQHF. The gene calls are TRBV2 and TRBJ1-5; TRBD1 matches 9 bases. V lost 7 bases, J lost 2 bases, and 9 bases stayed unmatched. Per the germline V gene, CDR1 is SNHLY and CDR2 is FYNNEI. The CDR3 contains 16 residues.

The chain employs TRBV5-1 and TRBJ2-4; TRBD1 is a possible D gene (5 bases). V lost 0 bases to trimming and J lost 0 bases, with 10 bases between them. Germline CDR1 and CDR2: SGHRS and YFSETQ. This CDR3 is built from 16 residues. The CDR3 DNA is TGCGCCAGCAGCTTGGGACAGTCACTAGCCAAAAACATTCAGTACTTC. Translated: CASSLGQSLAKNIQYF.